This T cell receptor beta chain was sequenced for a study of human CD8 memory T cell subsets (dated by TCRdb to between 2020 and 2021). With regard to the full study: The clonal relationships among stem-like (TSTEM), progenitor exhausted-like (TPEX) and effector memory CD8+ T cell subsets were assessed by comparing the TCRbeta repertoires of these subsets. TCRbeta repertoires were obtained from TSTEM, TPEX and effector memory subsets contributed by each of roughly six donors. Points the paper makes about the study in general: Sequencing was limited to TCRbeta chains, and the repertoire comparisons were based on about 6 donors analyzed with paired t-tests and Bonferroni correction. Greater repertoire diversity in TSTEM than in TPEX subsets was suggested by Chao1 estimates, potentially reflecting a broader range of specificities. TSTEM and TPEX subsets showed similarly high normalized Shannon-Wiener diversity, whereas effector memory subsets were comparatively less diverse. Clonotypes were shared with effector memory cells by both stem-like subsets, but only minimal overlap was found between TSTEM and TPEX repertoires, suggesting distinct antigen spectra.

The CDR3 sequence holds 15 residues, the cysteine and phenylalanine included. No DNA accompanies this entry. Taken from the germline V gene, the CDR1 and CDR2 loops are SQVTM and ANQGSEA. CCR7+ PD-1+ TIGIT+ early differentiated memory cells with dysfunctional, exhausted-like traits were defined as progenitor exhausted-like memory CD8+ T cells (TPEX). Peripheral blood mononuclear cells were isolated from healthy donor buffy coats by density gradient separation. Negative magnetic separation using EasySep or MojoSort CD8+ T cell isolation kits was how the study enriched total CD8+ T cells. For each subset, total RNA was extracted using an RNeasy Mini Kit from duplicate vials of 150,000 sorted CD8+ T cells. The PBMCs were used fresh or after being cryopreserved in fetal bovine serum with roughly 10% DMSO. Fluorescence-activated cell sorting on a FACSAria III was used to sort CD8+ T cell subsets to purity.

As regards this clonotype: Its specific antigen is unknown.

For sequencing, a NextSeq 550 was employed. A Human TCR Profiling Kit was used to prepare UMI-labeled 5' RACE TCRbeta libraries. Every TCRbeta library was prepared in parallel with an identical number of PCR cycles. Processing in the source paper ran as follows. Between 3,000 and 18,000 functional CDR3beta clonotypes were contained in each TCRbeta library. MIGEC 1.2.9 was used for UMI extraction and consensus assembly, with a minimum of three reads required per UMI. In-frame CDR3beta repertoires were extracted with MiXCR 3.0.3. After each sample was downsampled to 42,000 randomly selected UMIs, diversity metrics were computed in VDJtools 1.2.1. Repertoire overlap metrics D, R and F2 were calculated in VDJtools for the top 3,000 clones of each sample pair. TCRdb reprocessed the raw reads; every CDR3 protein sequence is a single record, and DNA is not supplied. The authors' filters were not applied to this entry. The table kept for this sample lists more than 9,000 distinct CDR3 sequences. The ten biggest clones cover about 19% of the sample.

The sequence is built from TRBV29-1 and TRBJ2-2; TCRdb gives TRBD2 as the D gene, but with no DNA this cannot be confirmed. The sequencing input was CD8+ T cells from PBMCs. The sequence was obtained from a human donor in good health. For the CDR3, the sequence is CSVRSGTSGTGELFF.